The source of this T cell receptor (beta chain) is a study of blood T cell repertoires in COVID-19. In this sample, this clone turned up once. CDR3 length equals 11 residues. Trimming took off 5 bases at V and 6 bases at J, with 6 bases between the two ends. The V gene's germline CDR1 is SGHTA and CDR2 FQGNSA. TCRdb's table, derived via immunoSEQ multiplex PCR, lists solely in-frame clones and lacks some. The sample has 110,000 or so clones, 70% to 90% seen once. The chain uses TRBV7-2 and TRBJ2-3; D uncertain. The receptor's source is a woman between 65 and 79 years old who had recovered from COVID-19. The source material was peripheral blood. The CDR3 loop reads CASSPFDTQYF. Here the CDR3 DNA reads TGTGCCAGCAGCCCCTTCGATACGCAGTATTTT. The full variable domain, completed using reference TRBV7-2 and TRBJ2-3, is GAGVSQSPSNKVTEKGKDVELRCDPISGHTALYWYRQSLGQGLEFLIYFQGNSAPDKSGLPSDRFSAERTGGSVSTLTIQRTQQEDSAVYLCASSPFDTQYFGPGTRLTVL.